These T cell receptor beta chains were read from a single sample in a study of cytomegalovirus exposure and HLA in healthy donors. Profiling relied on immunoSEQ multiplex PCR, and the TCRdb table lists in-frame clones only, not all of them. Of more than 95,000 clones in the sample, about 79% were seen once. Sequences were obtained from PBMCs. The receptor source for this set is a woman in her forties or fifties in good health and CMV-seronegative. Each CDR3 is given without its conserved first and last residue. Each record gives: V gene, clone size, CDR3 protein. Not all rows give a size; the values are once, few, many and, for expanded clones, a class.

V gene: TRBV28; clone size: NA; CDR3 protein: ASTLGRQGATQY
V gene: TRBV11-3; clone size: NA; CDR3 protein: ASSLSHGGLNTQY
V gene: TRBV18; clone size: NA; CDR3 protein: ASSERWLAGAGELF
V gene: TRBV7-8; clone size: NA; CDR3 protein: ASSPGVAGELF
V gene: TRBV10-3; clone size: once; CDR3 protein: ASRTGEATNEKLF
V gene: TRBV5-4; clone size: NA; CDR3 protein: ASTIWLAGGSTDTRY
V gene: TRBV5-8; clone size: NA; CDR3 protein: ASSLEIGTGAYNEQF
V gene: TRBV11-2; clone size: NA; CDR3 protein: ASSPTSGRGNTQY
V gene: TRBV5-1; clone size: NA; CDR3 protein: ASSLPTGEGTEAF
V gene: TRBV25-1; clone size: NA; CDR3 protein: ASSGTSGSEQY
V gene: TRBV19; clone size: NA; CDR3 protein: ASSIPNNEQF
V gene: TRBV4-3; clone size: NA; CDR3 protein: ASSQGFTGTGYNEQF
V gene: TRBV28; clone size: NA; CDR3 protein: ASSLTGEVRELF
V gene: TRBV19; clone size: NA; CDR3 protein: ASSGQASSYEQY
V gene: TRBV6-4; clone size: NA; CDR3 protein: ASSDIGGGSKRNEQF
V gene: TRBV15; clone size: few; CDR3 protein: ATSRESGFTDTQY
V gene: TRBV7-2; clone size: NA; CDR3 protein: ASSLMRNTEAF
V gene: TRBV5-6; clone size: few; CDR3 protein: ASMRDRGFLGSEQY
V gene: TRBV27; clone size: few; CDR3 protein: ASSFGAGVGGYT
V gene: TRBV28; clone size: few; CDR3 protein: ASRDIGDQPQH
V gene: TRBV6-4; clone size: NA; CDR3 protein: ASSRENNSPLH
V gene: TRBV5-6; clone size: NA; CDR3 protein: ASHRVSGNTIY
V gene: TRBV6-4; clone size: NA; CDR3 protein: ASTRDRGLYTEAF
V gene: TRBV29-1; clone size: few; CDR3 protein: SIWTSDNEQF
V gene: TRBV19; clone size: NA; CDR3 protein: ASSIGAGERETQY
V gene: TRBV9; clone size: NA; CDR3 protein: ASSSGGTSSHEQY
V gene: TRBV28; clone size: NA; CDR3 protein: ASRVAGTLTYEQY
V gene: TRBV28; clone size: NA; CDR3 protein: ASSLGQGNQPQH
V gene: TRBV5-6; clone size: few; CDR3 protein: ASSLGQINLYT
V gene: TRBV2; clone size: NA; CDR3 protein: ASSAPAYGDVGLNSYEQY
V gene: TRBV7-9; clone size: NA; CDR3 protein: SSSSTSGGHYEQY
V gene: TRBV5-1; clone size: NA; CDR3 protein: ASSSFPGQGSNTEAF
V gene: TRBV7-9; clone size: NA; CDR3 protein: SSSSRQGMAEAF
V gene: TRBV19; clone size: few; CDR3 protein: ASSLGLAGSSINSGANVLT
V gene: TRBV27; clone size: few; CDR3 protein: ASRPGGSGELF
V gene: TRBV11-1; clone size: NA; CDR3 protein: ASSLALLTSTGTDTQY
V gene: TRBV18; clone size: NA; CDR3 protein: ASSPQGANQPQH
V gene: TRBV7-9; clone size: few; CDR3 protein: ASSHTGTGVYEQY
V gene: TRBV9; clone size: few; CDR3 protein: ASSVAMTGLGYEQY
V gene: TRBV28; clone size: NA; CDR3 protein: ASSSLAGGPYNEQF
V gene: TRBV6-5; clone size: few; CDR3 protein: ASTADRGNTEAF
V gene: TRBV5-8; clone size: NA; CDR3 protein: ASSDDRITSGTLNSYEQY
V gene: TRBV27; clone size: NA; CDR3 protein: ASSPGQGGGGRDTQY
V gene: TRBV28; clone size: NA; CDR3 protein: ASSFHLGAGQGGEKLF
V gene: TRBV2; clone size: NA; CDR3 protein: ASRADSFIGYT
V gene: TRBV6-5; clone size: NA; CDR3 protein: ASRDSYQPQH
V gene: TRBV11-3; clone size: NA; CDR3 protein: ASSPSRVGEQF
V gene: TRBV7-9; clone size: NA; CDR3 protein: ASSLQGALSGANVLT
V gene: TRBV4-1; clone size: NA; CDR3 protein: ASSQTTGLNTEAF
V gene: TRBV6-6; clone size: once; CDR3 protein: ASKTGQNYGYT
V gene: TRBV11-2; clone size: NA; CDR3 protein: ASSLYLAGPVDTQY
V gene: TRBV2; clone size: NA; CDR3 protein: ASIRTITYNEQF
V gene: TRBV19; clone size: NA; CDR3 protein: ASSVLAGGDNEQF
V gene: TRBV7-6; clone size: NA; CDR3 protein: ASSQRLAGVSSKNIQY
V gene: TRBV9; clone size: NA; CDR3 protein: ASSVSRDRGYNEQF